Below are 32 T cell receptor beta chains sequenced from a single sample in a study of cytomegalovirus exposure and HLA in healthy donors (dated by TCRdb to 2017 to 2019). Library preparation used the immunoSEQ multiplex PCR assay. Held by TCRdb, this immuneACCESS table contains in-frame sequences only and omits some clones. Under half of the omission traces to an unresolved V gene where checked; the cause of the rest is unknown. Here the sample has 250,000 to 350,000 clones; 70% to 90% occur a single time. The ten most abundant clones make up under 0.85% of the sample. Sequenced input: PBMCs. Source of these receptors: a woman under 30 in good health and CMV-seronegative.

The chain joins TRBV4-3 to TRBJ2-2, with TRBD1 as a possible D gene (5 bases). This CDR3 has 14 residues. Per the germline V gene, CDR1 is LGHNA and CDR2 is YSLEER. Trimming removed 5 bases from V and 3 bases from J, with 10 bases in between. CDR3: CASSSDSYTGELFF. The CDR3 coding sequence is TGCGCCAGCAGCTCCGACAGCTACACCGGGGAGCTGTTTTTT.

The rearrangement links TRBV14 to TRBJ1-2; the D gene is possibly TRBD1 (5 bases). The CDR3 has 13 amino acids. The germline gives CDR1 SGHDN, CDR2 FVKESK. Trimming cost V 4 bases and J 7 bases, with 13 bases left between them. CDR3: CASSPGEDSGYTF. CDR3 nucleotide sequence: TGTGCCAGCAGCCCGGGGGAGGATAGTGGCTACACCTTC. Supplemented by reference TRBV14 and TRBJ1-2, the full variable domain reads EAGVTQFPSHSVIEKGQTVTLRCDPISGHDNLYWYRRVMGKEIKFLLHFVKESKQDESGMPNNRFLAERTGGTYSTLKVQPAELEDSGVYFCASSPGEDSGYTFGSGTRLTVV.

CDR3 sequence reads: CASSFSPGMQETQYF. In nucleotides, the CDR3 is TGTGCCAGCAGCTTTTCCCCCGGGATGCAAGAGACCCAGTACTTC. The rearrangement joins TRBV11-2 to TRBJ2-5, with D maybe TRBD2 (5 bases). CDR1 and CDR2 from the germline V gene are SGHAT and FQNNGV. The CDR3 loop spans 15 amino acids. V lost 3 bases to trimming and J lost 2 bases, with 13 bases between them.

The chain is built from TRBV29-1 and TRBJ2-1; TRBD2 matches at 7 bases. The germline gives CDR1 SQVTM, CDR2 ANQGSEA. The CDR3 extends over 16 amino acids. With V trimmed by 1 base and J by 4 bases, 10 bases remained unmatched. For the CDR3, the DNA is TGCAGCGTTGAAGGGGGCCGGGACTACCAATACAATGAGCAGTTCTTC. This sequence encodes CSVEGGRDYQYNEQFF.

This chain links TRBV7-7 with TRBJ2-1, with TRBD2 matching over 9 bases. Germline CDR1 reads SSHAT; CDR2 reads FNYEAQ (reference sequence). After removal of 2 bases from V and 7 bases from J, the junction contained 6 bases not matched to a gene. This CDR3 is built from 15 residues. The CDR3 region has the DNA TGTGCCAGCAGCTTACAACTAGCGGGTGGGAATGAGCAGTTCTTC. Translation gives CASSLQLAGGNEQFF.

The chain employs TRBV4-3 and TRBJ1-1, with D possibly matching TRBD1 (6 bases). The CDR3 spans 13 residues. CDR1 and CDR2 (germline): LGHNA, YSLEER. Trimming took off 4 bases at V and 3 bases at J, with 9 bases between the two ends. DNA for the CDR3: TGCGCCAGCAGCCCCAGGGGAGACACTGAAGCTTTCTTT. Translating gives CASSPRGDTEAFF.

The chain links TRBV5-4 to TRBJ2-3; TRBD2 matches 14 bases. Looked up from germline, CDR1 is SGHNT and CDR2 is YYREEE (reference sequence). The CDR3 length is 15 residues. J lost 5 bases, V lost 4 bases, and 3 bases had no gene match. CDR3 in amino acids: CASSLGLAGVDTQYF. As DNA, the CDR3 is TGTGCCAGCAGCCTGGGACTAGCGGGAGTAGATACGCAGTATTTT. The full variable domain, with the rest looked up from reference TRBV5-4 and TRBJ2-3, is ETGVTQSPTHLIKTRGQQVTLRCSSQSGHNTVSWYQQALGQGPQFIFQYYREEENGRGNFPPRFSGLQFPNYSSELNVNALELDDSALYLCASSLGLAGVDTQYFGPGTRLTVL.

The chain carries TRBV28 and TRBJ1-2, with 7 bases fitting TRBD1. With V trimmed by 6 bases and J by 8 bases, 9 bases remained unmatched. The CDR3 totals 13 residues. Germline V gene sequence: CDR1 MDHEN, CDR2 SYDVKM. Here the CDR3 DNA reads TGTGCCAGCAGAAGACAGGGTCATTACGGCTACACCTTC. Its protein product is CASRRQGHYGYTF.

The chain couples TRBV5-6 to TRBJ1-2; TRBD1 aligns across 7 bases. CDR1 and CDR2 (germline): SGHDT, YYEEEE. This CDR3 is built from 12 residues. Trimming at V came to 4 bases and at J to 8 bases, leaving 5 bases not matched to a gene. CDR3 bases: TGTGCCAGCAGCGGGGACAGTGGGGGCTACACCTTC. Its protein product is CASSGDSGGYTF.

This chain joins TRBV2 and TRBJ2-5, with TRBD1 matching over 8 bases. V was pared by 4 bases and J by 2 bases, with 12 bases of the junction left unmatched. Looked up from germline, CDR1 is SNHLY and CDR2 is FYNNEI. The CDR3 totals 17 residues. The CDR3 DNA reads as TGTGCCAGCAGTGTCCCAGGGGGCTTAGTAGGTCAAGAGACCCAGTACTTC. Its translation: CASSVPGGLVGQETQYF.

The chain links TRBV7-2 to TRBJ2-7; D perhaps matches TRBD2 (6 bases). The V gene lost 8 bases and the J gene lost 0 bases, with 11 bases spanning the gap. The germline V gene has CDR1 SGHTA and CDR2 FQGNSA. This CDR3 spans 13 amino acids. The CDR3 nucleotides are TGTGCCAGCCGGGACTCCTTCTCCTACGAGCAGTACTTC. This gives the protein CASRDSFSYEQYF.

The chain links TRBV27 to TRBJ1-2; no firm D call. There are 15 residues in the CDR3. Trimming took off 5 bases at V and 7 bases at J, with 20 bases between the two ends. The germline V gene has CDR1 MNHEY and CDR2 SMNVEV (reference sequence). The CDR3: CASSKDRREGGGYTF. The DNA of the CDR3 is TGTGCCAGCAGTAAGGACCGGCGAGAGGGTGGTGGCTACACCTTC.

The chain links TRBV6-1 to TRBJ1-2; TRBD1 is a possible D gene (6 bases). CDR1 MNHNS and CDR2 SASEGT come from the germline V gene. CDR3 length: 14 residues. Trimming removed 6 bases at V and 3 bases at J, with 14 bases between. CDR3 loop: CASRSSDSYYGYTF. The CDR3 DNA follows: TGTGCCAGCAGATCCTCGGACAGCTACTATGGCTACACCTTC.

The gene calls are TRBV6-1 and TRBJ2-7; no reliable D call. Germline lookup yields CDR1 MNHNS and CDR2 SASEGT. There are 14 residues in the CDR3. V lost 7 bases to trimming and J lost 6 bases, with 19 bases between them. The CDR3 protein is CASTNVQETGEQYF. The CDR3 coding sequence is TGTGCCAGCACAAACGTCCAAGAGACGGGCGAGCAGTACTTC.

The V call is TRBV7-2, the J call TRBJ2-7, with 14 bases matching TRBD2. With V trimmed by 2 bases and J by 3 bases, 9 bases remained unmatched. This CDR3 spans 18 amino acids. The germline V gene has CDR1 SGHTA and CDR2 FQGNSA. DNA of the CDR3: TGTGCCAGCAGCTTAACCCCCCCGACTAGCGGGAGGGACTACGAGCAGTACTTC. Protein sequence: CASSLTPPTSGRDYEQYF.

Here the CDR3 DNA reads TGTGCCAGCGCCGGGACTAGCGGTAAGCAGTTCTTC. Residues: CASAGTSGKQFF. The chain joins TRBV18 to TRBJ2-1; 11 bases map to TRBD2. The CDR3 loop spans 12 amino acids. The germline V gene encodes CDR1 KGHSH and CDR2 LQKENI. The junction had 5 bases not matched to a gene; V was cut back by 8 bases and J by 11 bases. Full variable domain (outside the CDR3, taken from reference TRBV18 and TRBJ2-1): NAGVMQNPRHLVRRRGQEARLRCSPMKGHSHVYWYRQLPEEGLKFMVYLQKENIIDESGMPKERFSAEFPKEGPSILRIQQVVRGDSAAYFCASAGTSGKQFFGPGTRLTVL.

This sequence joins TRBV6-5 and TRBJ1-2; 8 bases align to TRBD1. Germline V gives CDR1 MNHEY, CDR2 SVGAGI. The CDR3 is 15 amino acids. Germline trimming cut 2 bases from V and 5 bases from J; bases unmatched to any gene: 7. The CDR3 bases are TGTGCCAGCAGTTACGGGCAGGGGGCGAGGTATGGCTACACCTTC. Protein: CASSYGQGARYGYTF.

The genes are TRBV2 and TRBJ2-4; TRBD2 is a possible D gene (6 bases). Germline V gene sequence: CDR1 SNHLY, CDR2 FYNNEI. This CDR3 has 14 residues. V lost 1 base and J 5 bases, leaving 9 bases between the germline ends. For the CDR3, the DNA is TGTGCCAGCAGTGAAGTAGGGACTGAAAACATTCAGTACTTC. Its translation: CASSEVGTENIQYF.

V gene TRBV15 combines with J gene TRBJ2-1, with TRBD2 identical over 7 bases. The CDR3 consists of 16 residues. Trimming cost V 3 bases and J 4 bases; bases outside gene matches: 9. CDR1 LNHNV and CDR2 YYDKDF come from the germline V gene (reference sequence). The CDR3 nucleotides are TGTGCCACCAGCAGTGCTAGGCTAGCGGCGTACAATGAGCAGTTCTTC. Residues: CATSSARLAAYNEQFF.

The chain employs TRBV7-2 and TRBJ1-5; 9 bases match TRBD1. This CDR3 region has 15 residues. V gave up 5 bases and J gave up 9 bases; unmatched junction bases: 11. From germline, CDR1 is SGHTA and CDR2 FQGNSA. The CDR3 here is CASSPGQGVIRPQHF. The CDR3 nucleotides are TGTGCCAGCAGCCCGGGACAGGGAGTCATCCGGCCCCAGCATTTT.

The chain employs TRBV19 and TRBJ2-5, with 10 bases that match TRBD1. V lost 7 bases to trimming and J lost 5 bases; unmatched junction nucleotides: 13. The CDR3 is 16 amino acids. Germline V gene lookup returns CDR1 LNHDA and CDR2 SQIVND (reference sequence). CDR3 region: CASTPGWGQGYETQYF. For the CDR3, the DNA is TGTGCCAGTACCCCTGGTTGGGGACAGGGGTATGAGACCCAGTACTTC.

Remarks on this clone: One junction end does not reproduce the germline sequence, and a read error may be involved. J is TRBJ2-5 and V is TRBV7-7, with D tentatively TRBD2 (5 bases). Germline V gene lookup returns CDR1 SSHAT and CDR2 FNYEAQ (reference sequence). This CDR3 comprises 14 residues. CDR3 DNA sequence: TGTGCTAGCAGCTTCGGGATTTCGGGGGAGACCCAGTACTTC. Amino acid sequence: CASSFGISGETQYF.

The chain has TRBV2 and TRBJ2-7; D is uncertain. Germline CDR1 is SNHLY and CDR2 is FYNNEI. The germline V and J ends were trimmed by 2 bases and 1 base, with 9 bases remaining between them. The CDR3 is made up of 14 amino acids. CDR3 coding DNA: TGTGCCAGCAGTGAAAATACCTATTCCTACGAGCAGTACTTC. Its translation: CASSENTYSYEQYF.

The gene calls are TRBV18 and TRBJ2-1, with a tentative D call TRBD2 (6 bases). The length of the CDR3 is 15 residues. The V gene's germline CDR1 is KGHSH and CDR2 LQKENI. V gave up 3 bases and J gave up 9 bases, with 18 bases separating them. The DNA of the CDR3 is TGTGCCAGCTCACCCGGGACTCCCAAGAGTGGTGAGCAGTTCTTC. Translation gives CASSPGTPKSGEQFF.

V and J are TRBV30 and TRBJ1-3; the D gene is possibly TRBD1 (6 bases). Trimming removed 3 bases at V and 2 bases at J, with 14 bases between. The CDR3 has 15 amino acids. Germline V gene data show CDR1 as GTSNPN and CDR2 as SVGIG (reference sequence). In nucleotides, the CDR3 is TGTGCCTGGAGCGTCGGCGGGGGGCCTGGAAACACCATATATTTT. Protein: CAWSVGGGPGNTIYF.

The chain employs TRBV27 and TRBJ2-2; TRBD2 might be the D (6 bases). V lost 8 bases and J 3 bases, leaving 16 bases between the germline ends. Germline V gene data show CDR1 as MNHEY and CDR2 as SMNVEV (reference sequence). There are 15 residues in the CDR3. CDR3 nucleotide sequence: TGTGCCAGCTGCGAAGAGACTAGTCACACCGGGGAGCTGTTTTTT. Amino acids: CASCEETSHTGELFF.

The V call is TRBV2, the J call TRBJ1-4; D is ambiguous. In germline, CDR1 is SNHLY, CDR2 FYNNEI. The germline V and J ends were trimmed by 0 bases and 0 bases, with 8 bases remaining between them. CDR3 length: 16 amino acids. CDR3 region: CASSEAGEATNEKLFF. The CDR3 region has the DNA TGTGCCAGCAGTGAAGCCGGGGAGGCAACTAATGAAAAACTGTTTTTT.

This chain links TRBV4-3 with TRBJ2-7; tentative D call: TRBD2 (5 bases). The CDR3 contains 15 residues. Deletions cut 1 base from V and 5 bases from J, with 15 bases between. The germline CDR1 and CDR2 sequences are LGHNA and YSLEER. The CDR3 nucleotides are TGCGCCAGCAGCCAAGCCCGGGAAGGGTGGCACGAGCAGTACTTC. This gives the protein CASSQAREGWHEQYF.

The rearrangement links TRBV19 to TRBJ1-1; 9 positions agree with TRBD1. In germline, CDR1 is LNHDA, CDR2 SQIVND (reference sequence). This CDR3 has 16 amino acids. J was trimmed by 1 base and V by 5 bases; bases with no gene match: 8. CDR3 DNA: TGTGCCAGTAGTGTCGGGACAGGGCGGAAGAACACTGAAGCTTTCTTT. It yields the protein CASSVGTGRKNTEAFF.

V gene TRBV6-5 combines with J gene TRBJ1-1, with D hard to call. The V end lost 8 bases, the J end lost 1 base, and 11 bases lay between the germline ends. Per the germline V gene, CDR1 is MNHEY and CDR2 is SVGAGI. The CDR3 is 13 residues long. CDR3 nucleotides: TGTGCCAGCGCCAAGGCAGGGAACACTGAAGCTTTCTTT. It yields the protein CASAKAGNTEAFF.

The chain uses TRBV13 and TRBJ2-3; D possibly corresponds to TRBD2 (6 bases). CDR1 and CDR2 from the germline V gene are PRHDT and FYEKMQ (reference sequence). The CDR3 covers 14 residues. V shed 2 bases and J shed 3 bases, with 9 bases lying between them. In DNA form, the CDR3 reads TGTGCCAGCAGCTTACCCGGGAGTACAGATACGCAGTATTTT. Amino acids: CASSLPGSTDTQYF.

CDR3 DNA sequence: TGTGCCAGCACCGGCGGGATATTACCGAACACTGAAGCTTTCTTT. Translated: CASTGGILPNTEAFF. The chain employs TRBV27 and TRBJ1-1, with unresolved D. The CDR3 contains 15 residues. Trimming cost V 7 bases and J 1 base, with 16 bases left between them. Germline V gives CDR1 MNHEY, CDR2 SMNVEV (reference sequence).